The present entry profiles one T cell receptor (beta chain) with its context. Antigen specificity is unknown. The entry originates in a study of T cell responses to AZD1222 COVID-19 vaccine. Study-level background: The study pooled second doses at about 4 or about 12 weeks.

Regarding the study as a whole: There were mostly white British donors and more females than males, and clonal diversity was possibly underestimated. Spike-wide coverage was observed for vaccine-associated CD4 TCRs, with dominant responses at 160-218 and 743-854.

The method was immunoSEQ multiplex PCR; TCRdb's version includes in-frame clones alone and lacks a portion of them. The table lists fewer than 130,000 clones, around 90% of them singletons. The CDR3 is made up of 14 amino acids. J was trimmed by 4 bases and V by 3 bases; bases with no gene match: 5. Germline assignment: CDR1 ENHRY and CDR2 SYGVKD. The receptor's source is an adult in good health. V usage is TRBV10-3 and J usage is TRBJ2-7; 8 positions match TRBD1. The specimen was peripheral blood, collected on day 0 of AZD1222 vaccination. CDR3 amino acids: CAISDGQGIYEQYF. CDR3 nucleotides: TGTGCCATCAGTGATGGACAGGGTATATACGAGCAGTACTTC.